This record concerns one T cell receptor (beta chain) sequence. Its specific antigen is unknown. Base-call qualities are not available, and no considerably larger clone is one nucleotide away. Trimming takes 11 bases off V and 3 bases off J; junction bases not matched to a gene: 16. The CDR3, cysteine through phenylalanine, is 16 amino acids long. Of the read, only the CDR3 DNA is kept; its 48 bases are in frame from base 1. CDR1 SGHTA and CDR2 FQGNSA are derived from the germline V gene. The sample belongs to a study of vaccination and CD4 T cells after COVID-19 (dated by TCRdb to 2021 to 2024). About the study as a whole: Six males and four females were included in the convalescent cohort, with two Hispanic individuals, seven Caucasians, two Asians and one multiracial person represented. An earlier paper using these donors assessed, at the TCR clonotype level, memory CD4+ T cell crossreactivity between SARS-CoV-2 and common cold coronavirus spike proteins. The time from the second vaccine dose to post-vaccine blood sampling had a median of approximately 72 days and ranged from about 14 to 241 days. Post-COVID blood samples from convalescent patients were collected a median of around 100 days after diagnosis, with a range of roughly 30 to 161 days. In control cultures, a CEFX viral epitope pool was used as positive control, an HIV-1 Nef peptide pool was used as negative control, or no peptide was added. In 9 to 11 COVID-19 convalescent patients and a handful of infection-naive healthy vaccine recipients, researchers compared the spike-specific CD4+ TCR repertoire from before mRNA vaccination with the repertoire from after. The cultures were stimulated with overlapping spike peptide pools from SARS-CoV-2 and from the common cold coronaviruses HCoV-NL63, HCoV-OC43 and HCoV-229E. Two doses of either the Pfizer-BioNTech BNT162b2 vaccine (n=8) or the Moderna mRNA-1273 vaccine (n=2) were administered to participants. The paper as a whole reports these results and caveats: In convalescent patients, a median around 86% of post-vaccine SARS-CoV-2-reactive clones were detected only after vaccination, and vaccine-specific priming was suggested by this finding. The median number of SARS-CoV-2-reactive clonotypes rose from approximately 20 after infection to a few dozen after vaccination, but the change was not significant. In convalescent patients, nearly all vaccine-specific clones (304 of 307) were found to be mono-reactive for SARS-CoV-2 spike rather than cross-reactive with common cold coronaviruses. Relatively few convalescent patients were included in the study, and early timepoints after natural infection were not analyzed.

The receptor library was made with PCR. TCR sequencing of DNA from cultured CD4+ T cells used the Oncomine TCR Beta short-read assay at the Johns Hopkins FTIC core. Genomic DNA was extracted from the cultured CD4+ T cells with the QIAamp micro DNA kit. The Oncomine TCR Beta libraries from cultured CD4+ T cells were pooled using unique dual indexes and then sequenced on an Illumina iSeq 100. The authors' pipeline ran thus. Non-productive sequences were removed, and CDR3s not starting with C, not ending with F or W, or shorter than 7 amino acids were discarded. Antigen-specific clonotypes were identified using the MANAFEST web application through comparison of peptide-stimulated wells with reference and other culture wells. An FDR below 0.05, an odds ratio above 5, and a productive frequency above 0.1% in at least two of three replicate wells were required for clones to be considered positive. A clonotype was classed as cross-reactive if the clonotype showed significant expansion both in SARS-CoV-2 spike wells and in at least one common cold coronavirus spike condition. CDR3 homology was assessed with Levenshtein distances (stringdist) and unrooted phylogenetic trees (ape) in R version 3.6.1. TCRdb ran its own pipeline on the public reads, namely fastp trimming at Q25 and MiXCR clone calling, and kept in-frame beta chains. One record per CDR3 amino acid sequence lists the most common genes and DNA. The V and J calls shown here were made by TCRdb, not taken from the authors' results. Within this sample are approximately 9,500 distinct CDR3 sequences, with about 30% of them counted one time only. The ten largest clones capture 13% of the sample.

Read against the paper, the sample's treatment or condition label means: approximately 10-day PBMC culture with coronavirus spike peptide pools or control peptides (ViraFEST assay). CD4+ T cells from unexposed donors were collected before the COVID-19 pandemic (2011-2018). The ViraFEST assay was used in the study, in which antigen-specific T cells were expanded with peptide pools and expanded clonotypes were subsequently identified by TCR sequencing. Each well held two million PBMCs cultured with about 9.8 ug/ml peptide pools in IMDM containing approximately 5% human AB serum and 7.5 to 10 IU/ml IL-2. On days 3 and 7, half of the culture medium was replaced with fresh IL-2-containing medium. CD4+ T cells were isolated after about nine days of culture through negative selection using the EasySep CD4+ T cell isolation kit. Unexposed donor CD4+ T cells were tested for reactivity to SARS-CoV-2 S and N and four common cold coronavirus spike pools, as cell number allowed. Ficoll-Paque Plus gradient centrifugation was used to isolate PBMCs from whole blood, and the isolated PBMCs were then either used fresh or cryopreserved at -140C. Culture conditions were generally each tested in triplicate wells. The leukapheresis product used for the unexposed donors was purchased from a commercial source.

This receptor chain uses TRBV7-2 and TRBJ2-7, with 10 bases matching TRBD2. The TCR sequence derives from a human donor in good health. Material for sequencing was CD4+ T cells from blood, cultured in vitro. DNA sequence: TGTGCCCCCCCGGTTCAAACTCGGACTAGCGGCTACGAGCAGTACTTC. This is translated as CAPPVQTRTSGYEQYF.